Below are 30 T cell receptor beta chains sequenced from a single sample in a study of blood T cell repertoires in COVID-19. Here immunoSEQ multiplex PCR was the method, and the copy in TCRdb shows in-frame clones only, minus some. Of 240,000 or so clones in the sample, about 81% were seen once. The sequenced sample was peripheral blood. The receptors here all came from a woman in her sixties with active or convalescent COVID-19.

This rearrangement joins TRBV19 to TRBJ1-5; 12 nucleotides agree with TRBD1. The germline gives CDR1 LNHDA, CDR2 SQIVND (reference sequence). V lost 5 bases to trimming and J lost 6 bases; unmatched junction nucleotides: 8. The CDR3 spans 16 residues. The CDR3: CASSSGTGGAGQPQHF. CDR3 bases: TGTGCCAGTAGTTCTGGGACAGGGGGCGCGGGTCAGCCCCAGCATTTT.

The chain couples TRBV7-3 to TRBJ1-2; D might be TRBD1 (6 bases). Looked up from germline, CDR1 is SGHTA and CDR2 is FQGTGA. V dropped 6 bases and J dropped 4 bases, with 21 bases sitting between them. The CDR3 runs 16 residues. The CDR3 DNA reads TGTGCCAGCAGAAAACCGGGACAAACAACATTCTATGGCTACACCTTC. This translates into CASRKPGQTTFYGYTF.

V usage is TRBV5-4 and J usage is TRBJ1-1; TRBD1 matches 12 bases. The CDR3 is 16 amino acids. V lost 7 bases to trimming and J lost 1 base; unmatched junction nucleotides: 8. The germline V gene has CDR1 SGHNT and CDR2 YYREEE (reference sequence). CDR3 in DNA: TGTGCCAGCCGAGAGGGACAGGGGGCGTCGAACACTGAAGCTTTCTTT. Translating gives CASREGQGASNTEAFF.

The CDR3 coding sequence is TGTGCCAGCACCTCCTCGACCGGGACAGGTTATGGCTACACCTTC. Translated, it gives CASTSSTGTGYGYTF. V is TRBV6-6 and J is TRBJ1-2; 8 bases are shared with TRBD1. Losses at the gene ends were 7 bases for V and 5 bases for J; bases not matched to a gene: 12. CDR3 length equals 15 residues. Germline-derived CDR1 and CDR2 are MNHNY and SVGAGI (reference sequence).

The chain carries TRBV6-5 and TRBJ1-5; 8 nucleotides match TRBD1. Per germline, CDR1 MNHEY and CDR2 SVGAGI. V shed 6 bases and J 3 bases; nucleotides not matched to a gene: 4. The CDR3 contains 14 residues. CDR3: CASSLTGANQPQHF. The DNA for the CDR3 is TGTGCCAGCAGCCTGACAGGGGCCAATCAGCCCCAGCATTTT.

This clone was found once. The genes are TRBV6-5 and TRBJ1-6; perhaps TRBD1 as D (5 bases). V lost 8 bases to trimming and J lost 4 bases, with 9 bases between them. Germline CDR1 is MNHEY and CDR2 is SVGAGI. This CDR3 is 13 amino acids long. In DNA, the CDR3 is TGTGCCAGCGGCAGGGAATATAATTCACCCCTCCACTTT. The encoded protein is CASGREYNSPLHF.

This clone has more than one count but fewer than ten. The rearrangement uses TRBV27 and TRBJ2-3; 8 positions agree with TRBD1. With 4 bases clipped from V and 6 bases from J, the junction kept 12 bases outside the gene matches. CDR3 length: 16 residues. CDR1 is MNHEY and CDR2 is SMNVEV in the germline V gene (reference sequence). The CDR3 nucleotides read TGTGCCAGCAGTTCATGGAGGGCAGGGGGCGGGGATACGCAGTATTTT. It is translated as CASSSWRAGGGDTQYF.

This clone has more than one count but fewer than ten. The J gene is TRBJ2-7, the V gene TRBV7-9, with 10 bases that match TRBD2. Germline V CDR1 and CDR2: SEHNR, FQNEAQ (reference sequence). Trimming cost V 3 bases and J 3 bases; bases outside gene matches: 14. This CDR3 has 18 amino acids. CDR3 in amino acids: CASSLLGGSGGSGYEQYF. CDR3 bases: TGTGCCAGCAGCTTGCTAGGTGGTAGCGGGGGGTCTGGCTACGAGCAGTACTTC. Looking up the rest from reference TRBV7-9 and TRBJ2-7 gives the full variable domain: DTGVSQNPRHKITKRGQNVTFRCDPISEHNRLYWYRQTLGQGPEFLTYFQNEAQLEKSRLLSDRFSAERPKGSFSTLEIQRTEQGDSAMYLCASSLLGGSGGSGYEQYFGPGTRLTVT.

The chain carries TRBV27 and TRBJ2-1; 8 positions match TRBD2. The length of the CDR3 is 16 residues. Germline values: CDR1 MNHEY, CDR2 SMNVEV (reference sequence). After removal of 1 base from V and 7 bases from J, the junction contained 9 bases not matched to a gene. This CDR3 is CASSLLGTRRRNEQFF. DNA of the CDR3: TGTGCCAGCAGTTTATTAGGGACTAGAAGGCGAAATGAGCAGTTCTTC.

The genes are TRBV19 and TRBJ1-1; 7 bases fit TRBD1. J gave up 5 bases and V 5 bases, and 20 bases lay outside the gene matches. There are 18 residues in the CDR3. Per germline, CDR1 LNHDA and CDR2 SQIVND (reference sequence). CDR3 DNA sequence: TGTGCCAGTAGTCGCCTAGCGGGGGACAGTTTCTTGGGAACTGAAGCTTTCTTT. This gives the protein CASSRLAGDSFLGTEAFF. The full variable domain, rest sourced from reference TRBV19 and TRBJ1-1, is DGGITQSPKYLFRKEGQNVTLSCEQNLNHDAMYWYRQDPGQGLRLIYYSQIVNDFQKGDIAEGYSVSREKKESFPLTVTSAQKNPTAFYLCASSRLAGDSFLGTEAFFGQGTRLTVV.

CDR3 loop: CASMGGDTQYF. The CDR3 nucleotides are TGCGCCAGCATGGGGGGAGATACGCAGTATTTT. This chain connects TRBV5-1 to TRBJ2-3; TRBD2 might be the D (6 bases). V was trimmed by 6 bases and J by 5 bases, leaving 7 bases between them. The germline V gene has CDR1 SGHRS and CDR2 YFSETQ. The CDR3 has 11 amino acids.

This clone has just a few counts. This chain connects TRBV14 to TRBJ1-2; 7 bases agree with TRBD1. The V gene end was trimmed by 1 base and the J gene end by 7 bases; junction bases not matched to a gene: 9. Per germline, CDR1 SGHDN and CDR2 FVKESK. This CDR3 spans 15 amino acids. The CDR3 loop reads CASSQGRQGTAGYTF. The CDR3 nucleotides are TGTGCCAGCAGCCAAGGACGACAGGGAACAGCTGGCTACACCTTC.

The V call is TRBV7-8, the J call TRBJ2-7; perhaps TRBD1 as D (6 bases). The CDR3 loop spans 15 amino acids. Trimming cost V 1 base and J 0 bases, with 10 bases left between them. CDR1 and CDR2 (germline): SGHVS, FQNEAQ. The CDR3 sequence: CASSLDRVPSYEQYF. The CDR3 coding sequence is TGTGCCAGCAGCTTAGACAGGGTGCCCTCCTACGAGCAGTACTTC.

The chain carries TRBV10-3 and TRBJ1-2; D gene ambiguous. Germline CDR1 is ENHRY and CDR2 is SYGVKD. The CDR3 is made up of 15 amino acids. Trimming removed 2 bases at V and 0 bases at J, with 10 bases between. CDR3 loop: CAISEAAGANYGYTF. The CDR3 DNA is TGTGCCATCAGTGAGGCCGCGGGAGCTAACTATGGCTACACCTTC.

This clone was observed a single time. The V gene is TRBV19, the J gene TRBJ2-7; maybe TRBD2 (6 bases). The germline CDR1 and CDR2 sequences are LNHDA and SQIVND (reference sequence). The CDR3 consists of 13 residues. V lost 11 bases to trimming and J lost 0 bases, with 14 bases between them. CDR3 coding DNA: TGTGCCCCCCCCGAGGACTACTCCTACGAGCAGTACTTC. It specifies CAPPEDYSYEQYF.

The genes are TRBV7-3 and TRBJ2-1; 13 bases align to TRBD2. J was trimmed by 4 bases and V by 5 bases; bases with no gene match: 5. CDR1 is SGHTA and CDR2 is FQGTGA in the germline V gene. The length of the CDR3 is 16 residues. The CDR3 spells CASSPQGLAGYNEQFF. CDR3 nucleotides: TGTGCCAGCAGCCCCCAGGGACTAGCGGGGTACAATGAGCAGTTCTTC. Looking up the rest from reference TRBV7-3 and TRBJ2-1 gives the full variable domain: GAGVSQTPSNKVTEKGKYVELRCDPISGHTALYWYRQSLGQGPEFLIYFQGTGAADDSGLPNDRFFAVRPEGSVSTLKIQRTERGDSAVYLCASSPQGLAGYNEQFFGPGTRLTVL.

This chain joins TRBV11-2 and TRBJ2-5, with TRBD2 identical over 8 bases. Germline V gene data show CDR1 as SGHAT and CDR2 as FQNNGV. With 1 base clipped from V and 5 bases from J, the junction kept 3 bases outside the gene matches. The length of the CDR3 is 14 residues. CDR3 residues: CASSLAPGGETQYF. CDR3 sequence (DNA): TGTGCCAGCAGCTTAGCACCGGGAGGGGAGACCCAGTACTTC.

CDR3 DNA sequence: TGTGCTAGTGCCTCGACAGGGGACACTGAAGCTTTCTTT. As protein: CASASTGDTEAFF. The chain couples TRBV12-5 to TRBJ1-1, with TRBD1 identical over 8 bases. CDR3 length: 13 amino acids. J lost 3 bases, V lost 7 bases, and 4 bases had no gene match. CDR1 is LGHNT, CDR2 FRNRAP, per germline.

The gene calls are TRBV27 and TRBJ1-1, with D perhaps matching TRBD1 (6 bases). The CDR3 length is 14 residues. CDR1 and CDR2 (germline): MNHEY, SMNVEV (reference sequence). Between the trimmed V and J ends, which lost 3 bases and 5 bases, there was a span of 13 bases. Here the CDR3 DNA reads TGTGCCAGCAGTTTTGCAGGGGTTGTTACTGAAGCTTTCTTT. This codes for CASSFAGVVTEAFF.

V gene TRBV30 combines with J gene TRBJ2-1; D unclear. CDR1 and CDR2 (germline): GTSNPN, SVGIG (reference sequence). This CDR3 contains 12 residues. V lost 1 base, J lost 4 bases, and 5 bases lay in between. The CDR3 nucleotides are TGTGCCTGGAGTGCCAGATACAATGAGCAGTTCTTC. Its translation: CAWSARYNEQFF.

The rearrangement uses TRBV7-2 and TRBJ2-7, with TRBD2 matching 7 bases. The CDR3 sequence is 13 residues long. Losses at the gene ends were 6 bases for V and 2 bases for J; bases not matched to a gene: 4. Germline V lookup: CDR1 SGHTA, CDR2 FQGNSA. The CDR3: CASREGGTYEQYF. DNA for the CDR3: TGTGCCAGCAGGGAGGGAGGGACCTACGAGCAGTACTTC.

The chain is built from TRBV6-5 and TRBJ1-5; maybe TRBD1 (5 bases). This CDR3 region has 14 residues. Germline V gives CDR1 MNHEY, CDR2 SVGAGI. Trimming removed 8 bases from V and 3 bases from J, with 14 bases in between. CDR3 loop: CASAAGTTNQPQHF. CDR3 DNA: TGTGCCAGCGCTGCCGGGACTACCAATCAGCCCCAGCATTTT.

Of note for this clone: The sample contains more than one DNA sequence encoding this CDR3. The chain employs TRBV16 and TRBJ1-5, with D perhaps TRBD1 (6 bases). The germline V gene has CDR1 KGHSY and CDR2 FQNENV. Between the trimmed V and J ends, which lost 2 bases and 7 bases, there was a span of 12 bases. This CDR3 comprises 14 residues. CDR3 DNA sequence: TGTGCCAGCAGCCAAGGGCAGGGGAACCAGCCCCAGCATTTT. Its protein product is CASSQGQGNQPQHF.

The chain links TRBV6-5 to TRBJ2-2; D might be TRBD2 (6 bases). CDR3 length: 15 amino acids. Germline CDR1 reads MNHEY; CDR2 reads SVGAGI. The V end was cut by 0 bases, the J end by 7 bases, with 12 bases between. CDR3 loop: CASSYSGLEGGELFF. As DNA, the CDR3 is TGTGCCAGCAGTTACTCCGGACTGGAGGGCGGGGAGCTGTTTTTT.

The chain couples TRBV11-2 to TRBJ1-1, with D unclear. The CDR3 extends over 17 amino acids. The V gene's germline CDR1 is SGHAT and CDR2 FQNNGV. V lost 1 base and J lost 5, with 20 bases in between. The CDR3, as DNA: TGTGCCAGCAGCTTAGGGGAAGGAGGTCGGGAGTGGACTGAAGCTTTCTTT. This encodes CASSLGEGGREWTEAFF.

This clone showed up just once. The genes are TRBV27 and TRBJ1-5, with TRBD1 matching over 8 bases. Trimming took 7 bases from V and 4 from J; bases not matched to a gene: 12. The CDR3 covers 16 residues. CDR1 and CDR2 from the germline V gene are MNHEY and SMNVEV (reference sequence). CDR3: CASTANAGGWNQPQHF. DNA for the CDR3: TGTGCCAGCACCGCGAACGCAGGGGGCTGGAATCAGCCCCAGCATTTT.

The chain links TRBV6-2 or TRBV6-3 to TRBJ1-2; the match to TRBD1 covers 7 bases. CDR3 size: 15 residues. V was pared by 4 bases and J by 2 bases, with 7 bases of the junction left unmatched. CDR1 and CDR2 (germline): MNHEY, SVGEGT. CDR3 protein: CASSSRTGRNYGYTF. CDR3 sequence (DNA): TGTGCCAGCAGTTCCCGGACAGGACGCAACTATGGCTACACCTTC.

The chain couples TRBV7-8 to TRBJ1-5; 8 bases line up with TRBD1. CDR1 and CDR2 (germline): SGHVS, FQNEAQ. V lost 1 base and J lost 4; bases outside the gene matches: 3. CDR3 size: 15 residues. DNA of the CDR3: TGTGCCAGCAGCTTAGGGACAGGGTTTAATCAGCCCCAGCATTTT. It translates to CASSLGTGFNQPQHF.

The rearrangement uses TRBV10-2 and TRBJ1-4, with 10 nucleotides matching TRBD1. V trimming: 6 bases; J trimming: 3 bases; junction bases outside the gene matches: 1. Germline V gene sequence: CDR1 WSHSY, CDR2 SAAADI. The CDR3 length is 14 residues. CDR3 nucleotide sequence: TGCGCCAGCAGGGGACAGGGGTCTAATGAAAAACTGTTTTTT. Its translation: CASRGQGSNEKLFF.

The chain joins TRBV7-3 to TRBJ2-1; D not certain. Trimming pared 4 bases from V and 7 bases from J, leaving 11 bases between. The germline gives CDR1 SGHTA, CDR2 FQGTGA. The CDR3 totals 13 residues. The CDR3 is CASSSSSLNEQFF. CDR3 sequence (DNA): TGTGCCAGCAGCTCCTCCTCTCTGAATGAGCAGTTCTTC.